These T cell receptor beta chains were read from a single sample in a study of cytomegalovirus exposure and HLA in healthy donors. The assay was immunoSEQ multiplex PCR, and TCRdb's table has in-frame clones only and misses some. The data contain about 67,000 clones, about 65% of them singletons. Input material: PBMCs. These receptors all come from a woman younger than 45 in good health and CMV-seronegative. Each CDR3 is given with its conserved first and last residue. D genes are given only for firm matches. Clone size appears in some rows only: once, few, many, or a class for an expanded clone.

CDR3 protein: CASSPWGREDEKLFF
CDR3 DNA: TGCGCCAGCAGCCCTTGGGGAAGGGAGGATGAAAAACTGTTTTTT
clone size: -
J gene: TRBJ1-4
D gene: -
V gene: TRBV4-1

CDR3 protein: CASSLGDFATYEQYF
CDR3 DNA: TGCGCCAGCAGCTTGGGGGACTTCGCAACCTACGAGCAGTACTTC
clone size: few
J gene: TRBJ2-7
D gene: -
V gene: TRBV5-1

CDR3 protein: CASSPPERGLYGYTF
CDR3 DNA: TGTGCCAGCTCACCACCGGAGAGGGGGTTATATGGCTACACCTTC
clone size: -
J gene: TRBJ1-2
D gene: -
V gene: TRBV18

CDR3 protein: CASRPAGGTYEQYF
CDR3 DNA: TGTGCCAGCAGGCCAGCGGGGGGGACCTACGAGCAGTACTTC
clone size: -
J gene: TRBJ2-7
D gene: TRBD2
V gene: TRBV7-2

CDR3 protein: CASSNQGGIAGNTIYF
CDR3 DNA: TGTGCCAGCAGCAACCAGGGAGGTATAGCTGGAAACACCATATATTTT
clone size: -
J gene: TRBJ1-3
D gene: -
V gene: TRBV11-1

CDR3 protein: CASSEGSLSYEQYF
CDR3 DNA: TGTGCCAGCAGTGAAGGATCACTATCCTACGAGCAGTACTTC
clone size: -
J gene: TRBJ2-7
D gene: -
V gene: TRBV2

CDR3 protein: CAWSGTSGNQETQYF
CDR3 DNA: TGTGCCTGGAGTGGGACTAGCGGTAACCAAGAGACCCAGTACTTC
clone size: -
J gene: TRBJ2-5
D gene: TRBD2
V gene: TRBV30

CDR3 protein: CASSVAGTPGPYEQYF
CDR3 DNA: TGTGCCAGCAGCGTAGCCGGGACACCGGGGCCCTACGAGCAGTACTTC
clone size: -
J gene: TRBJ2-7
D gene: -
V gene: TRBV7-2

CDR3 protein: CASSMGRGTEAFF
CDR3 DNA: TGTGCCAGTAGTATGGGTAGGGGCACTGAAGCTTTCTTT
clone size: -
J gene: TRBJ1-1
D gene: -
V gene: TRBV19

CDR3 protein: CSSSLVGQGAYEQYF
CDR3 DNA: TGTTCCAGCAGCTTAGTGGGACAGGGGGCTTACGAGCAGTACTTC
clone size: -
J gene: TRBJ2-7
D gene: TRBD1
V gene: TRBV7-9

CDR3 protein: CASSLPGLAGGQETQYF
CDR3 DNA: TGTGCCAGCTCACTCCCAGGACTAGCGGGGGGGCAAGAGACCCAGTACTTC
clone size: -
J gene: TRBJ2-5
D gene: TRBD2
V gene: TRBV18

CDR3 protein: CAISDALPNTGELFF
CDR3 DNA: TGTGCCATCAGTGACGCACTACCGAACACCGGGGAGCTGTTTTTT
clone size: -
J gene: TRBJ2-2
D gene: -
V gene: TRBV10-3

CDR3 protein: CASSNGHRSGNTIYF
CDR3 DNA: TGTGCCAGCAGCAACGGACACCGCTCTGGAAACACCATATATTTT
clone size: many
J gene: TRBJ1-3
D gene: -
V gene: TRBV5-4

CDR3 protein: CASSLDPGNNSPLHF
CDR3 DNA: TGTGCCAGCAGCTTAGATCCAGGGAATAATTCACCCCTCCACTTT
clone size: -
J gene: TRBJ1-6
D gene: -
V gene: TRBV11-2

CDR3 protein: CASSYVGQGNYGYTF
CDR3 DNA: TGTGCCAGCAGTTACGTGGGACAGGGAAACTATGGCTACACCTTC
clone size: -
J gene: TRBJ1-2
D gene: TRBD1
V gene: TRBV6-5

CDR3 protein: CASSRDTGNQPQHF
CDR3 DNA: TGTGCCAGCAGTAGGGACACTGGCAATCAGCCCCAGCATTTT
clone size: -
J gene: TRBJ1-5
D gene: -
V gene: TRBV6-5

CDR3 protein: CASSLEPQGIEQFF
CDR3 DNA: TGTGCCAGCAGTTTAGAACCCCAGGGGATTGAGCAGTTCTTC
clone size: few
J gene: TRBJ2-1
D gene: -
V gene: TRBV28

CDR3 protein: CAISEPGGADTQYF
CDR3 DNA: TGTGCCATCAGTGAGCCCGGGGGGGCAGATACGCAGTATTTT
clone size: -
J gene: TRBJ2-3
D gene: TRBD2
V gene: TRBV10-3

CDR3 protein: CASSLVEVPGYTF
CDR3 DNA: TGTGCCAGCAGCTTGGTGGAGGTTCCTGGCTACACCTTC
clone size: -
J gene: TRBJ1-2
D gene: -
V gene: TRBV5-6

CDR3 protein: CASSGGQGLSYEQYF
CDR3 DNA: TGTGCCAGCAGCGGAGGACAGGGTCTCTCCTACGAGCAGTACTTC
clone size: few
J gene: TRBJ2-7
D gene: TRBD1
V gene: TRBV9

CDR3 protein: CASSESGGDNFTQYF
CDR3 DNA: TGTGCCAGCAGCGAAAGCGGGGGGGATAATTTTACGCAGTATTTT
clone size: -
J gene: TRBJ2-3
D gene: TRBD2
V gene: TRBV2

CDR3 protein: CASNRQGRKGTEAFF
CDR3 DNA: TGTGCCAGCAACCGACAGGGGAGGAAGGGCACTGAAGCTTTCTTT
clone size: -
J gene: TRBJ1-1
D gene: TRBD1
V gene: TRBV6-5

CDR3 protein: CASSGGGNYEQYF
CDR3 DNA: TGCGCCAGCAGCGGGGGGGGGAACTACGAGCAGTACTTC
clone size: few
J gene: TRBJ2-7
D gene: TRBD2
V gene: TRBV10-1

CDR3 protein: CASSLVVVTGGYNEQFF
CDR3 DNA: TGCGCCAGCAGCTTGGTGGTAGTGACAGGGGGGTACAATGAGCAGTTCTTC
clone size: -
J gene: TRBJ2-1
D gene: TRBD1
V gene: TRBV5-1

CDR3 protein: CASSQGAGEPQHF
CDR3 DNA: TGTGCCAGCAGTCAGGGGGCAGGGGAGCCCCAGCATTTT
clone size: -
J gene: TRBJ1-5
D gene: TRBD1
V gene: TRBV6-1

CDR3 protein: CASSPGQGFVRYGYTF
CDR3 DNA: TGTGCCAGCAGCCCCGGACAGGGTTTTGTTCGCTATGGCTACACCTTC
clone size: -
J gene: TRBJ1-2
D gene: TRBD1
V gene: TRBV7-6

CDR3 protein: CASRRVGRPTDTDTQYF
CDR3 DNA: TGTGCCAGCAGGAGAGTCGGGAGGCCCACCGACACAGATACGCAGTATTTT
clone size: once
J gene: TRBJ2-3
D gene: TRBD2
V gene: TRBV27

CDR3 protein: CASSEVHRNQPQHF
CDR3 DNA: TGTGCCAGCAGTGAAGTGCACAGGAATCAGCCCCAGCATTTT
clone size: -
J gene: TRBJ1-5
D gene: -
V gene: TRBV6-1

CDR3 protein: CASSLVTGINEQFF
CDR3 DNA: TGCGCCAGCAGCCTTGTGACAGGGATCAATGAGCAGTTCTTC
clone size: -
J gene: TRBJ2-1
D gene: TRBD1
V gene: TRBV4-3

CDR3 protein: CSSSFRGGLTDTQYF
CDR3 DNA: TGTTCCAGCAGCTTTCGAGGGGGCCTCACAGATACGCAGTATTTT
clone size: -
J gene: TRBJ2-3
D gene: TRBD1
V gene: TRBV7-9

CDR3 protein: CASSESSGGSYEQYF
CDR3 DNA: TGTGCCAGCAGTGAATCCAGCGGGGGGTCCTACGAGCAGTACTTC
clone size: few
J gene: TRBJ2-7
D gene: TRBD2
V gene: TRBV6-1

CDR3 protein: CAWSVRERETQYF
CDR3 DNA: TGTGCCTGGAGTGTACGGGAGAGAGAGACCCAGTACTTC
clone size: -
J gene: TRBJ2-5
D gene: -
V gene: TRBV30

CDR3 protein: CASPWAGKAKNIQYF
CDR3 DNA: TGTGCCAGCCCGTGGGCAGGGAAGGCCAAAAACATTCAGTACTTC
clone size: -
J gene: TRBJ2-4
D gene: -
V gene: TRBV25-1